This TCR beta chain originates from a study of cytotoxic CD8 clonotypes in ibrutinib-treated CLL. Study-wide results and caveats: Sampling times differed between sustained-remission and progressing patients. Clonality was higher at ibrutinib response and returned toward baseline at progression.

The protocol was immunoSEQ multiplex PCR, while the TCRdb copy is restricted to in-frame clones and leaves out a portion. The table lists about 160,000 clones, about 80% of them singletons. The CDR3 runs to 15 residues. CDR1 is SGHVS and CDR2 is FNYEAQ in the germline V gene. V was trimmed by 10 bases and J by 0 bases, leaving 19 bases between them. On this clone: Its antigen remains unidentified.

This receptor was obtained from a human donor with chronic lymphocytic leukemia. The starting material was PBMCs, obtained after 24 months of ibrutinib treatment. The rearrangement joins TRBV7-6 to TRBJ2-7; D is undetermined. The CDR3 region is CAMGGWQVISYEQYF. The DNA of the CDR3 is TGTGCCATGGGTGGATGGCAGGTGATCTCCTACGAGCAGTACTTC. Using reference TRBV7-6 and TRBJ2-7 for the parts outside the CDR3, the full variable domain is GAGVSQSPRYKVTKRGQDVALRCDPISGHVSLYWYRQALGQGPEFLTYFNYEAQQDKSGLPNDRFSAERPEGSISTLTIQRTEQRDSAMYRCAMGGWQVISYEQYFGPGTRLTVT.